The rows below give T cell receptor beta chains drawn from one sample of a study of T cell responses to AZD1222 COVID-19 vaccine. Profiled with immunoSEQ multiplex PCR; TCRdb holds only in-frame clones, not every one. The sample shows 90,000 to 100,000 clones, roughly 90% of them seen only once. The sample consisted of peripheral blood, taken 28 days after the second AZD1222 dose. These receptor sequences come from an adult who received the AZD1222 COVID-19 vaccine. CDR3s include the opening cysteine and the closing phenylalanine or tryptophan. Fields, in order: D gene, J gene, clone size, V gene, CDR3 DNA, CDR3 protein. D genes are given only for firm matches. A clone size is listed for some rows: how often the clone was seen (once, few, many), or a class if it is expanded.

d_gene: TRBD1
j_gene: TRBJ1-1
abundance: NA
v_gene: TRBV6-5
CDR3nt: TGTGCCAGCAGTTACGCCCGACAGGGCAAAACTGAAGCTTTCTTT
CDR3aa: CASSYARQGKTEAFF

d_gene: TRBD1
j_gene: TRBJ1-2
abundance: NA
v_gene: TRBV3-1/TRBV3-2
CDR3nt: TGTGCCAGCAGCCAAGACGGGGAGAAGGGGGCCGGTGGCTACACCTTC
CDR3aa: CASSQDGEKGAGGYTF

d_gene: TRBD2
j_gene: TRBJ2-2
abundance: NA
v_gene: TRBV18
CDR3nt: TGTGCCAGCTCACCCAACCCGGCTAGCGGCTTCCCGGCCGGGGAGCTGTTTTTT
CDR3aa: CASSPNPASGFPAGELFF

d_gene: TRBD1
j_gene: TRBJ1-5
abundance: NA
v_gene: TRBV25-1
CDR3nt: TGTGCCAGCAGTGACTCCAGGGGGCAACAGCCCCAGCATTTT
CDR3aa: CASSDSRGQQPQHF

d_gene: NA
j_gene: TRBJ2-7
abundance: NA
v_gene: TRBV30
CDR3nt: TGTGCCTGGAGTTTTAACTACGAGCAGTACTTC
CDR3aa: CAWSFNYEQYF

d_gene: TRBD1
j_gene: TRBJ2-4
abundance: NA
v_gene: TRBV27
CDR3nt: TGTGCCAGCAGTTACCTGCCTCTGACAGGGGGAATTCAGTACTTC
CDR3aa: CASSYLPLTGGIQYF

d_gene: NA
j_gene: TRBJ2-5
abundance: NA
v_gene: TRBV6-1
CDR3nt: TGTGCCAGCAGTGAAGCCCAGGGTTCGGAGACCCAGTACTTC
CDR3aa: CASSEAQGSETQYF

d_gene: NA
j_gene: TRBJ1-6
abundance: once
v_gene: TRBV20-1
CDR3nt: TGCAGTGCTAGTAGATTACGGAATAATTCACCCCTCCACTTT
CDR3aa: CSASRLRNNSPLHF

d_gene: NA
j_gene: TRBJ2-7
abundance: NA
v_gene: TRBV7-8
CDR3nt: TGTGCCAGCAGCTTCACCGAGGGTTTCTCGGGCGAGCAGTACTTC
CDR3aa: CASSFTEGFSGEQYF

d_gene: NA
j_gene: TRBJ2-7
abundance: NA
v_gene: TRBV19
CDR3nt: TGTGCCACCAGGCCTACAGGGAGAGGAACCTACGAGCAGTACTTC
CDR3aa: CATRPTGRGTYEQYF

d_gene: NA
j_gene: TRBJ1-4
abundance: NA
v_gene: TRBV21-1
CDR3nt: TGTGCCAGCAGCAAAGGACAGGGAGGCGAAAAACTGTTTTTT
CDR3aa: CASSKGQGGEKLFF

d_gene: NA
j_gene: TRBJ1-6
abundance: NA
v_gene: TRBV30
CDR3nt: TGTGCCTGGAGTAAAGAGGGGAATTCTTATAATTCACCCCTCCACTTT
CDR3aa: CAWSKEGNSYNSPLHF

d_gene: TRBD2
j_gene: TRBJ2-7
abundance: NA
v_gene: TRBV4-1
CDR3nt: TGCGCCAGCAGCCAAGATCAGGGAGGGGTTTCCTACGAGCAGTACTTC
CDR3aa: CASSQDQGGVSYEQYF

d_gene: NA
j_gene: TRBJ2-5
abundance: NA
v_gene: TRBV7-6
CDR3nt: TGTGCCAGCAGCTTAGGGACCCAAGAGACCCAGTACTTC
CDR3aa: CASSLGTQETQYF

d_gene: TRBD1
j_gene: TRBJ2-2
abundance: NA
v_gene: TRBV5-1
CDR3nt: TGCGCCAGCAGCTTACAGGGGGCGGCCACCGGGGAGCTGTTTTTT
CDR3aa: CASSLQGAATGELFF

d_gene: TRBD2
j_gene: TRBJ2-2
abundance: NA
v_gene: TRBV11-2
CDR3nt: TGTGCCAGCAGCTCGCAGCGGGAGTTGGTCGGGGAGCTGTTTTTT
CDR3aa: CASSSQRELVGELFF

d_gene: TRBD1
j_gene: TRBJ1-5
abundance: NA
v_gene: TRBV19
CDR3nt: TGTGCCAGTAGCCCGGGACAGGGAGTAGGCCAGCCCCAGCATTTT
CDR3aa: CASSPGQGVGQPQHF

d_gene: NA
j_gene: TRBJ2-7
abundance: once
v_gene: TRBV28
CDR3nt: TGTGCCAGCAGTTCGCAGGGTGTCTCCTACGAGCAGTACTTC
CDR3aa: CASSSQGVSYEQYF

d_gene: NA
j_gene: TRBJ1-5
abundance: NA
v_gene: TRBV6-1
CDR3nt: TGTGCCAGCAGTGAATTTGTGGGCGGGCAGCCCCAGCATTTT
CDR3aa: CASSEFVGGQPQHF

d_gene: NA
j_gene: TRBJ2-1
abundance: NA
v_gene: TRBV7-3
CDR3nt: TGTGCCAGCAGTCAAAATCCAGGGAGTGACTCCTACAATGAGCAGTTCTTC
CDR3aa: CASSQNPGSDSYNEQFF

d_gene: NA
j_gene: TRBJ2-7
abundance: NA
v_gene: TRBV5-8
CDR3nt: TGTGCCAGCAGCGGCGGGACACTCTACGAGCAGTACTTC
CDR3aa: CASSGGTLYEQYF

d_gene: NA
j_gene: TRBJ1-6
abundance: NA
v_gene: TRBV27
CDR3nt: TGTGCCAGCAGTTTTGGCAGGGCTACTTATAATTCACCCCTCCACTTT
CDR3aa: CASSFGRATYNSPLHF

d_gene: NA
j_gene: TRBJ1-4
abundance: NA
v_gene: TRBV2
CDR3nt: TGTGCCAGCAGTCGTTCCGCAGGGGCAACTAATGAAAAACTGTTTTTT
CDR3aa: CASSRSAGATNEKLFF

d_gene: NA
j_gene: TRBJ2-5
abundance: NA
v_gene: TRBV5-1
CDR3nt: TGCGCCAGCAGCCTACCTGGAAATCAAGAGACCCAGTACTTC
CDR3aa: CASSLPGNQETQYF

d_gene: NA
j_gene: TRBJ1-1
abundance: NA
v_gene: TRBV3-1/TRBV3-2
CDR3nt: TGTGCCAGCAGCCGCGGACACCCGAACACTGAAGCTTTCTTT
CDR3aa: CASSRGHPNTEAFF

d_gene: NA
j_gene: TRBJ2-3
abundance: NA
v_gene: TRBV10-3
CDR3nt: TGTGCCATCAGTGCCACGAGGGGGGGCGCAGATACGCAGTATTTT
CDR3aa: CAISATRGGADTQYF

d_gene: NA
j_gene: TRBJ1-3
abundance: once
v_gene: TRBV7-2
CDR3nt: TGTGCCAGCAGCTACGTGAGCTCTGGAAACACCATATATTTT
CDR3aa: CASSYVSSGNTIYF

d_gene: NA
j_gene: TRBJ1-1
abundance: NA
v_gene: TRBV5-1
CDR3nt: TGCGCCAGCAGCTTAAAACAGGGAATGAACACTGAAGCTTTCTTT
CDR3aa: CASSLKQGMNTEAFF

d_gene: NA
j_gene: TRBJ2-5
abundance: once
v_gene: TRBV5-6
CDR3nt: TGTGCCAGCAGCTTTATGGAGACCCAGTACTTC
CDR3aa: CASSFMETQYF

d_gene: NA
j_gene: TRBJ2-1
abundance: once
v_gene: TRBV5-6
CDR3nt: TGTGCCAGCAGCTTGAACGGGTACAATGAGCAGTTCTTC
CDR3aa: CASSLNGYNEQFF

d_gene: TRBD1
j_gene: TRBJ2-7
abundance: NA
v_gene: TRBV28
CDR3nt: TGTGCCAGCAGTACAGGGGGCGCAGGAGCCTACGAGCAGTACTTC
CDR3aa: CASSTGGAGAYEQYF

d_gene: TRBD2
j_gene: TRBJ2-3
abundance: NA
v_gene: TRBV19
CDR3nt: TGTGCCAGTAGTATCGGACTAGCGGGAGGGAAACTTACAGATACGCAGTATTTT
CDR3aa: CASSIGLAGGKLTDTQYF

d_gene: NA
j_gene: TRBJ1-1
abundance: NA
v_gene: TRBV5-1
CDR3nt: TGCGCCAGCAGCTTAACAGTGACAAGGAACACTGAAGCTTTCTTT
CDR3aa: CASSLTVTRNTEAFF

d_gene: TRBD2
j_gene: TRBJ2-7
abundance: once
v_gene: TRBV5-1
CDR3nt: TGCGCCAGCAGCGAGGGACTAGCGGGTGGAATTGAGGAGCAGTACTTC
CDR3aa: CASSEGLAGGIEEQYF

d_gene: NA
j_gene: TRBJ1-1
abundance: NA
v_gene: TRBV7-2
CDR3nt: TGTGCCAGCAGCTTAGCGCTAGGGGCCGGTGAAGCTTTCTTT
CDR3aa: CASSLALGAGEAFF

d_gene: NA
j_gene: TRBJ1-2
abundance: once
v_gene: TRBV18
CDR3nt: TGTGCCAGCTCACCACCGTCAGCTAACTATGGCTACACCTTC
CDR3aa: CASSPPSANYGYTF

d_gene: NA
j_gene: TRBJ2-5
abundance: few
v_gene: TRBV10-3
CDR3nt: TGTGCCATCAGTGAGTCCCAGGGCCAAGAGACCCAGTACTTC
CDR3aa: CAISESQGQETQYF

d_gene: TRBD1
j_gene: TRBJ2-1
abundance: NA
v_gene: TRBV11-2
CDR3nt: TGTGCCAGCAGCTCGGGGACAGGGGGGGATGAGCAGTTCTTC
CDR3aa: CASSSGTGGDEQFF

d_gene: NA
j_gene: TRBJ2-2
abundance: NA
v_gene: TRBV2
CDR3nt: TGTGCCAGCAGTGGGGCTAGCACCGGGGAGCTGTTTTTT
CDR3aa: CASSGASTGELFF

d_gene: NA
j_gene: TRBJ2-5
abundance: NA
v_gene: TRBV3-1/TRBV3-2
CDR3nt: TGTGCCAGCAGCCAAGCCCAAGAGACCCAGTACTTC
CDR3aa: CASSQAQETQYF

d_gene: TRBD1
j_gene: TRBJ2-7
abundance: NA
v_gene: TRBV15
CDR3nt: TGTGCCACCAGCAGAGAAGGGACAGGCTCCTACGAGCAGTACTTC
CDR3aa: CATSREGTGSYEQYF

d_gene: NA
j_gene: TRBJ1-5
abundance: few
v_gene: TRBV6-1
CDR3nt: TGTGCCAGCAGTGAAGCGGATGGGGAAGCGAATCAGCCCCAGCATTTT
CDR3aa: CASSEADGEANQPQHF

d_gene: NA
j_gene: TRBJ1-2
abundance: NA
v_gene: TRBV12-3/TRBV12-4
CDR3nt: TGTGCCAGCAGTTTAGGCAACAGCTACTACACCTTC
CDR3aa: CASSLGNSYYTF

d_gene: TRBD1
j_gene: TRBJ2-1
abundance: NA
v_gene: TRBV9
CDR3nt: TGTGCCAGCAGCCCGACAGGGAACTCCAACTCCTACAATGAGCAGTTCTTC
CDR3aa: CASSPTGNSNSYNEQFF